A single T cell receptor beta chain is shown here with its context. What it recognizes is unknown. Other DNA sequences in this specimen translate into the identical CDR3. This sample was taken from a study of Tregs in tolerant kidney transplant recipients. Across the whole study: Related graft donors supplied nonmyeloablative bone marrow transplants, and mixed chimerism was transient.

The method was immunoSEQ multiplex PCR; TCRdb's version includes in-frame clones alone and lacks a portion of them. The table records about 100,000 clones, over 85% of them present only once. The germline V gene has CDR1 LNHDA and CDR2 SQIVND (reference sequence). The length of the CDR3 is 14 residues. The junction had 7 bases not matched to a gene; V was cut back by 8 bases and J by 3 bases. Overall study results and limits: The small number of patients limits these findings pending further validation. For some patients, primers changed over time, blocking nucleotide-level comparison.

The sample was CD4+ T cells from blood, taken before the transplant. V is TRBV19 and J is TRBJ2-1, with 7 bases aligning to TRBD1. This sequence originates from a human donor who received a combined kidney and bone marrow transplant. CDR3 sequence (DNA): TGTGCCAGTTCTCGGGACAGAGTCTACAATGAGCAGTTCTTC. Its translation: CASSRDRVYNEQFF.